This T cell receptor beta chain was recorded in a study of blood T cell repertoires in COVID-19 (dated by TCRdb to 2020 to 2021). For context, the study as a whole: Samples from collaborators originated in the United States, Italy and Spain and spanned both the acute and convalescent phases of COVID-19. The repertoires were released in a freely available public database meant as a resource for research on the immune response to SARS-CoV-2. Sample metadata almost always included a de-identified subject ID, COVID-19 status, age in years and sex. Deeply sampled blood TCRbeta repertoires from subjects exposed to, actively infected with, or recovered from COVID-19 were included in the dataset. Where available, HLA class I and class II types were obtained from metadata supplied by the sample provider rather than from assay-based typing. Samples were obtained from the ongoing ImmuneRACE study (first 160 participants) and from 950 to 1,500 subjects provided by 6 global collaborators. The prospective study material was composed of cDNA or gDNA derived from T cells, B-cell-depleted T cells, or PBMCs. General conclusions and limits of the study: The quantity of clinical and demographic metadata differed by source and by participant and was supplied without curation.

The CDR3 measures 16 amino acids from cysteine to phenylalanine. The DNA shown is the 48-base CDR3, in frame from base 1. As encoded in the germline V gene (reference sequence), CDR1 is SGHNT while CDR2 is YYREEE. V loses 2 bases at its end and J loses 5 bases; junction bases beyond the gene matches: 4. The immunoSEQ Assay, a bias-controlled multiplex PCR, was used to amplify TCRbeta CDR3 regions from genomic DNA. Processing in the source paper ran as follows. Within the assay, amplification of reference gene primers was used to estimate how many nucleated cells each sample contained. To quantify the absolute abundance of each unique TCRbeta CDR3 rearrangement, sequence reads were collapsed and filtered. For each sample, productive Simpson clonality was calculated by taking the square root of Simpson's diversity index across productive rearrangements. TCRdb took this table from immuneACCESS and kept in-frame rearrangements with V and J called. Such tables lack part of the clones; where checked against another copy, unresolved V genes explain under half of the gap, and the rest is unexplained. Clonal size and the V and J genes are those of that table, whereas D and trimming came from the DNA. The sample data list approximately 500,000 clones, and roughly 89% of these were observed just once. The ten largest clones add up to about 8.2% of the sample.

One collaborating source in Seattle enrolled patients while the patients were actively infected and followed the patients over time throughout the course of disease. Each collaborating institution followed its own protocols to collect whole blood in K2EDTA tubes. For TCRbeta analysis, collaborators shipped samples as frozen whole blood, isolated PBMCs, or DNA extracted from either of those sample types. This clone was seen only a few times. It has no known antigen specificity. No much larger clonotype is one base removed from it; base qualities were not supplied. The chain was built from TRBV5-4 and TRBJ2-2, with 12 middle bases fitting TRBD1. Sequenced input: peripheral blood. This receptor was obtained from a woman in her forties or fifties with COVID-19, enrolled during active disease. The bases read TGTGCCAGCAGCTTTCCGGGACAGGGGGCGACCGGGGAGCTGTTTTTT. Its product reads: CASSFPGQGATGELFF.